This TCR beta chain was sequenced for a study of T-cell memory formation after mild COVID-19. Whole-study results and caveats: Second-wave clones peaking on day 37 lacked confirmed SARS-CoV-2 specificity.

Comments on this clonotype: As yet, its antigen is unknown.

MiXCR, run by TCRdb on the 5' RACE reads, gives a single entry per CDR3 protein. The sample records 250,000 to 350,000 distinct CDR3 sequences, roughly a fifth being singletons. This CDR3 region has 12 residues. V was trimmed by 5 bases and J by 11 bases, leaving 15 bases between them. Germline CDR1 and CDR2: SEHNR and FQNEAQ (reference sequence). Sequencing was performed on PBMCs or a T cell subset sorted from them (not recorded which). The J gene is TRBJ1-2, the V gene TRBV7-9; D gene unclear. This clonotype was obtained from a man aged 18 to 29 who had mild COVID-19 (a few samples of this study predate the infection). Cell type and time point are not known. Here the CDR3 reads CASSDRETKYTF. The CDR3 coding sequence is TGTGCCAGCAGCGACCGGGAGACAAAGTACACCTTC.